Described below is a single T cell receptor beta chain sequence and its context. The data derive from a study of blood T cell repertoires in COVID-19. Study overall: The United States, Italy and Spain supplied acute and convalescent COVID-19 samples.

V was clipped by 1 base and J by 4 bases, with 19 bases between them. The CDR3 has 17 amino acids. Germline lookup yields CDR1 LGHNA and CDR2 YSLEER. Clones were sequenced by immunoSEQ multiplex PCR, and TCRdb holds only the in-frame ones, with some missing. The sample contains around 290,000 clones, approximately 86% of which appear only once. This receptor was obtained from a woman aged 70-85 years with COVID-19, enrolled during active disease. Material: peripheral blood. The chain links TRBV4-3 to TRBJ1-2, with TRBD1 as a possible D gene (6 bases). The CDR3 spells CASSQGGAGRGVYGYTF. Here the CDR3 DNA reads TGCGCCAGCAGCCAAGGTGGGGCAGGGAGGGGGGTCTATGGCTACACCTTC.